The clone carrying this T cell receptor beta chain has ten or more counts. The CDR3 spans 13 residues. The V gene's germline CDR1 is SQVTM and CDR2 ANQGSEA. V shed 8 bases and J 1 base; nucleotides not matched to a gene: 4. TCRdb used MiXCR to reprocess the 5' RACE reads, holding one entry per CDR3 protein. The sample lists around 250,000 distinct CDR3 sequences; roughly 4.8% were seen once. The data were taken from a study of T cells after yellow fever vaccination. Background on the study: SMART-Seq v4 Ultra Low Input prepared libraries from low-cell fractions.

The specimen comprised CD4+ T cells sorted from PBMCs, sampled on the day of the yellow fever booster vaccination. The chain carries TRBV29-1 and TRBJ1-1; the match to TRBD1 covers 10 bases. The clonotype comes from a young man who received the YFV17D yellow fever vaccine. The chain's CDR3 is CSSWTGGNTEAFF. The CDR3 region has the DNA TGCAGCTCCTGGACAGGGGGGAACACTGAAGCTTTCTTT.